A selection of T cell receptor beta chains follows, all from one sample in a study of CD8 T cells in Susac syndrome. TCRdb redid the calling of the immunoSEQ multiplex PCR reads with MiXCR, one entry per CDR3 protein. Among tens of thousands of distinct CDR3 sequences listed, around 94% were seen once. Sequencing was done on a sample of CD8+ T cells from PBMCs. All receptors come from a human donor in good health. CDR3s include the opening cysteine and the closing phenylalanine or tryptophan. Fields, in order: V gene, J gene, CDR3 protein.

TRBV6-5,TRBJ1-3,CASSRITGNTIYF
TRBV7-9,TRBJ1-5,CASQAYSNQPQHF
TRBV7-9,TRBJ2-7,CASSPDRIEEQYF
TRBV27,TRBJ1-5,CASSPREGWNQPQHF
TRBV4-2,TRBJ2-5,CASSKLAGDQETQYF
TRBV27,TRBJ2-7,CASSLDRISEQYF
TRBV7-9,TRBJ1-2,CATVEVYGYTF
TRBV19,TRBJ1-5,CASSISPSGNQPQHF
TRBV29-1,TRBJ2-3,CSGEGGLVNTQYF
TRBV12-5,TRBJ1-1,CASGPAEVSKVNTEAFF
TRBV5-4,TRBJ1-1,CASSPGIMSTEAFF
TRBV29-1,TRBJ1-2,CSVEEGVTYGYTF
TRBV7-2,TRBJ2-1,CASSLIPGGAGEYEQFF
TRBV2,TRBJ2-3,CASTARPSTDTQYF
TRBV19,TRBJ1-2,CASSIGGDGYTF
TRBV7-9,TRBJ2-7,CASSAGGHYEQYF
TRBV7-8,TRBJ1-5,CASSFFGTVNQPQHF
TRBV20-1,TRBJ1-5,CSARDRGRGNQPQHF
TRBV5-6,TRBJ1-5,CASSRRRGGKSQHF
TRBV7-2,TRBJ2-7,CASSGVGREGYEQYF